The 30 T cell receptor beta chains listed next were all sequenced from one sample in a study of shared clonotypes between healthy human individuals. Repertoires were generated with immunoSEQ multiplex PCR, while TCRdb's copy carries only in-frame clones and drops some. The sample carries a few hundred thousand clones, more than 60% recorded once. The sample consisted of memory CD4+ T cells sorted from blood. The subset here: CD45RA-negative fraction. Source of these receptors: a young man in good health.

The CDR3, as DNA: TGTGCCAGTAGTCGGACTAGCGGGCGTTCCCACGAGCAGTACTTC. Encoded protein: CASSRTSGRSHEQYF. The chain carries TRBV19 and TRBJ2-7, with 11 bases matching TRBD2. Per the germline V gene, CDR1 is LNHDA and CDR2 is SQIVND (reference sequence). The CDR3 loop spans 15 amino acids. V gave up 5 bases and J gave up 5 bases; unmatched junction bases: 8.

A remark on this clone: This may arise from a read error, as a much more abundant clone is one base away. V is TRBV6-8 and J is TRBJ1-1; tentatively, D is TRBD1 (5 bases). The CDR3 sequence is 14 residues long. V lost 5 bases and J 5 bases, leaving 15 bases between the germline ends. CDR1 and CDR2 from the germline V gene are MNHGY and SAAAGT. In DNA, the CDR3 is TGTGCCAGCAGTGAAGTGGGGGGGGGTACTGAAGCTTTCTTT. This codes for CASSEVGGGTEAFF.

This clone was seen ten or more times. The V and J genes are TRBV5-4 and TRBJ2-7; TRBD2 is a possible D gene (6 bases). Germline V gene sequence: CDR1 SGHNT, CDR2 YYREEE (reference sequence). CDR3 length: 14 amino acids. V was shortened by 4 bases and J by 3 bases, with 14 bases between the two germline ends. CDR3 region: CASSPFSGHYEQYF. The CDR3 coding sequence is TGTGCCAGCAGCCCATTTAGCGGCCACTACGAGCAGTACTTC.

This chain connects TRBV7-9 to TRBJ2-2, with 7 positions matching TRBD2. Trimming cost V 8 bases and J 3 bases; bases outside gene matches: 15. CDR1 is SEHNR and CDR2 is FQNEAQ in the germline V gene (reference sequence). The CDR3 length is 17 residues. CDR3 loop: CASSGRVGQTDTGELFF. The CDR3 DNA follows: TGTGCCAGCTCAGGGAGGGTGGGGCAGACGGACACCGGGGAGCTGTTTTTT.

This clone was seen a single time. This sequence joins TRBV11-2 and TRBJ2-7, with D possibly being TRBD1 or TRBD2 (5 bases each). The germline V gene encodes CDR1 SGHAT and CDR2 FQNNGV. The CDR3 extends over 16 amino acids. The germline V and J ends were trimmed by 6 bases and 2 bases, with 20 bases remaining between them. CDR3 sequence (DNA): TGTGCCAGCAGACGTCCCGGGACGACCCGGACCTACGAGCAGTACTTC. Amino acids: CASRRPGTTRTYEQYF.

The V and J genes are TRBV7-9 and TRBJ2-7; no reliable D call. The CDR3 is made up of 16 amino acids. Germline loops: CDR1 SEHNR, CDR2 FQNEAQ (reference sequence). V was shortened by 5 bases and J by 0 bases, with 17 bases between the two germline ends. The CDR3 DNA reads as TGTGCCAGCAGCGGCGGCGTGACATCTCGCTCCTACGAGCAGTACTTC. Residues: CASSGGVTSRSYEQYF.

This clone was found a few times. CDR3 sequence (DNA): TGTGCCAGCAGCTTAGGAGTTCGGAGCGGGAGTACCACCGGGGAGCTGTTTTTT. Its protein is CASSLGVRSGSTTGELFF. The chain links TRBV11-2 to TRBJ2-2; 8 bases are shared with TRBD2. Germline loops: CDR1 SGHAT, CDR2 FQNNGV. Losses at the gene ends were 1 base for V and 4 bases for J; bases not matched to a gene: 11. CDR3 size: 18 residues.

The chain combines TRBV14 with TRBJ2-1; D call uncertain. Germline lookup yields CDR1 SGHDN and CDR2 FVKESK. The V end lost 0 bases, the J end lost 0 bases, and 18 bases lay between the germline ends. This CDR3 has 19 residues. The CDR3 protein is CASSQDLVPRLSSYNEQFF. The CDR3 DNA reads as TGTGCCAGCAGCCAAGATTTGGTTCCGCGGCTAAGCTCCTACAATGAGCAGTTCTTC.

This chain joins TRBV5-4 and TRBJ2-7; weak D call: TRBD2 (5 bases). CDR1 is SGHNT and CDR2 is YYREEE in the germline V gene (reference sequence). Between the trimmed V and J ends, which lost 0 bases and 0 bases, there was a span of 13 bases. The CDR3 has 16 amino acids. CDR3 in DNA: TGTGCCAGCAGCTTGGGGGGTAGCGTCAGCTCCTACGAGCAGTACTTC. Protein: CASSLGGSVSSYEQYF.

V is TRBV5-1 and J is TRBJ2-5, with D uncertain. The DNA matches TRBJ2-7 better at its end, which makes the J call doubtful. The CDR3 is 15 residues long. Germline V gives CDR1 SGHRS, CDR2 YFSETQ. The CDR3: CASTPGGSISYEQYF. The CDR3 region has the DNA TGCGCCAGCACCCCTGGTGGGTCAATTTCCTACGAGCAGTACTTC.

This clone was seen only once. In the same sample, other DNA sequences code for this CDR3. In nucleotides, the CDR3 is TGTGCCAGCAGCCTGTGGGAGACCCAGTACTTC. It encodes CASSLWETQYF. V and J are TRBV11-2 and TRBJ2-5; D call uncertain. The V and J ends lost 5 bases and 5 bases respectively, with 6 bases between them. CDR3 length equals 11 residues. Looked up from germline, CDR1 is SGHAT and CDR2 is FQNNGV.

This sequence joins TRBV19 and TRBJ1-1; possibly TRBD1 for D (5 bases). This CDR3 region has 16 residues. Germline V lookup: CDR1 LNHDA, CDR2 SQIVND (reference sequence). Trimming cost V 7 bases and J 7 bases, with 25 bases left between them. For the CDR3, the DNA is TGTGCCAGTACTCCTCTCGGGGCAGCCTTAGGTGGTGAAGCTTTCTTT. It codes for CASTPLGAALGGEAFF.

The chain is built from TRBV9 and TRBJ2-5; D tentatively fits TRBD1 or TRBD2 (6 bases each). The CDR3 runs 16 residues. In germline, CDR1 is SGDLS, CDR2 YYNGEE. Deletions cut 2 bases from V and 5 bases from J, with 19 bases between. This chain's CDR3 is CASSVGAGTAIETQYF. CDR3 coding DNA: TGTGCCAGCAGCGTGGGGGCAGGGACTGCTATCGAGACCCAGTACTTC.

The chain employs TRBV2 and TRBJ2-5; perhaps D is TRBD1 or TRBD2 (5 bases each). This CDR3 spans 13 amino acids. Germline values: CDR1 SNHLY, CDR2 FYNNEI. Trimming pared 5 bases from V and 2 bases from J, leaving 9 bases between. The CDR3 bases are TGTGCCAGCAGTTGGGGACCACAAGAGACCCAGTACTTC. This sequence encodes CASSWGPQETQYF. The full variable domain, with the rest looked up from reference TRBV2 and TRBJ2-5, is EPEVTQTPSHQVTQMGQEVILRCVPISNHLYFYWYRQILGQKVEFLVSFYNNEISEKSEIFDDQFSVERPDGSNFTLKIRSTKLEDSAMYFCASSWGPQETQYFGPGTRLLVL.

The chain has TRBV4-1 and TRBJ2-7; D is unresolved. Germline CDR1 MGHRA, CDR2 YSYEKL. V dropped 0 bases and J dropped 2 bases, with 11 bases sitting between them. The CDR3 contains 15 residues. CDR3 sequence (DNA): TGCGCCAGCAGCCAAGAGCGATCCAGTACCTACGAGCAGTACTTC. Amino acid sequence: CASSQERSSTYEQYF.

Ten or more counts support this clone. The chain joins TRBV2 to TRBJ1-1; 7 bases match TRBD1. Trimming removed 6 bases from V and 4 bases from J; junction bases left unmatched: 8. Germline V lookup: CDR1 SNHLY, CDR2 FYNNEI. The length of the CDR3 is 14 residues. CDR3 bases: TGTGCCAGCAGCAGACAGGGTGTAGGCACTGAAGCTTTCTTT. It specifies CASSRQGVGTEAFF.

This clone was counted a few times. V usage is TRBV5-1 and J usage is TRBJ1-1, with D uncertain. V shed 4 bases and J shed 0 bases, with 10 bases lying between them. Germline CDR1 is SGHRS and CDR2 is YFSETQ. CDR3 length: 14 residues. The DNA for the CDR3 is TGCGCCAGCAGCGCGCAGGAGATGAACACTGAAGCTTTCTTT. This codes for CASSAQEMNTEAFF.

This sequence joins TRBV6-5 and TRBJ1-1; D gene ambiguous. The CDR3 extends over 14 amino acids. Germline CDR1 is MNHEY and CDR2 is SVGAGI. Trimming removed 8 bases from V and 4 bases from J, with 17 bases in between. The CDR3 reads CASLPVGSGTEAFF. The CDR3, as DNA: TGTGCCAGCCTGCCCGTCGGGAGTGGCACTGAAGCTTTCTTT.

Notes on this clone: Other DNA sequences of this sample code for an identical CDR3. The rearrangement uses TRBV5-1 and TRBJ2-5, with 7 bases fitting TRBD2. The CDR3 has 14 amino acids. The germline CDR1 and CDR2 sequences are SGHRS and YFSETQ. J lost 5 bases, V lost 4 bases, and 8 bases had no gene match. Here the CDR3 DNA reads TGCGCCAGCAGCGGCGCTAGCGGAGGGGAGACCCAGTACTTC. Protein product: CASSGASGGETQYF.

This clone was observed at least ten times. V and J are TRBV14 and TRBJ2-1; tentative D call: TRBD1 (6 bases). CDR3 length: 13 amino acids. CDR1 SGHDN and CDR2 FVKESK come from the germline V gene. V lost 4 bases and J 7 bases, leaving 11 bases between the germline ends. CDR3 nucleotides: TGTGCCAGCAGCCCCCTAACAGGGAATGAGCAGTTCTTC. This gives the protein CASSPLTGNEQFF.

In this sample, this clone turned up once. The rearrangement links TRBV4-1 to TRBJ2-3; 9 nucleotides line up with TRBD2. CDR3 length: 13 residues. The germline CDR1 and CDR2 sequences are MGHRA and YSYEKL. V gave up 6 bases and J gave up 4 bases; unmatched junction bases: 2. The CDR3 is CASSSGRSDTQYF. The DNA for the CDR3 is TGCGCCAGCAGTAGCGGGAGATCAGATACGCAGTATTTT.

The V call is TRBV14, the J call TRBJ2-5; 9 bases agree with TRBD1. The trim removed 5 bases at V and 4 bases at J, leaving 8 bases unmatched. Germline CDR1 reads SGHDN; CDR2 reads FVKESK. The CDR3 has 15 amino acids. The CDR3 DNA reads as TGTGCCAGCAGCAAGACCCGGGGACAGGGAGAGACCCAGTACTTC. As protein: CASSKTRGQGETQYF.

Details on this clone: This same CDR3 is encoded by further DNA sequences in the sample. This chain connects TRBV27 to TRBJ2-7; TRBD1 aligns across 9 bases. CDR3 length: 14 amino acids. V was clipped by 5 bases and J by 4 bases; unmatched bases: 6. Germline lookup yields CDR1 MNHEY and CDR2 SMNVEV (reference sequence). CDR3: CASSPGQGLYEQYF. The CDR3, as DNA: TGTGCCAGCAGTCCGGGACAGGGTCTTTACGAGCAGTACTTC.

V gene TRBV2 combines with J gene TRBJ2-2; D might be TRBD1 (5 bases). The germline gives CDR1 SNHLY, CDR2 FYNNEI. The V gene lost 0 bases and the J gene lost 2 bases, with 13 bases spanning the gap. This CDR3 spans 17 amino acids. The CDR3 protein is CASSEALRQINTGELFF. CDR3 sequence (DNA): TGTGCCAGCAGTGAAGCGCTGAGACAGATTAACACCGGGGAGCTGTTTTTT.

The chain combines TRBV28 with TRBJ1-1, with TRBD1 matching 7 bases. The germline V gene has CDR1 MDHEN and CDR2 SYDVKM. V trimming: 6 bases; J trimming: 12 bases; junction bases outside the gene matches: 10. This CDR3 has 12 amino acids. The CDR3: CASRTRQGRSFF. For the CDR3, the DNA is TGTGCCAGCAGGACAAGACAGGGAAGGTCTTTCTTT.

The gene calls are TRBV28 and TRBJ1-4, with 9 bases lining up with TRBD1. The CDR3 contains 15 residues. V was clipped by 6 bases and J by 6 bases; unmatched bases: 8. CDR1 and CDR2 (germline): MDHEN, SYDVKM. CDR3 in DNA: TGTGCCAGCAGAAAAGGGGGACAGGGTGATGAAAAACTGTTTTTT. Its translation is CASRKGGQGDEKLFF.

This clone was counted a single time. V is TRBV6-5 and J is TRBJ2-7; 8 nucleotides line up with TRBD1. The CDR3 runs to 15 residues. CDR1 and CDR2 (germline): MNHEY, SVGAGI. J lost 4 bases, V lost 5 bases, and 10 bases had no gene match. Here the CDR3 DNA reads TGTGCCAGCAGTCCCCCCGGGACAGGCAGGTACGAGCAGTACTTC. It yields the protein CASSPPGTGRYEQYF.

This sequence joins TRBV10-3 and TRBJ2-3; 13 bases match TRBD2. The V gene's germline CDR1 is ENHRY and CDR2 SYGVKD. The CDR3 contains 18 residues. Trimming cost V 0 bases and J 3 bases; bases outside gene matches: 6. The CDR3 protein is CAISESPTSGRRTDTQYF. Here the CDR3 DNA reads TGTGCCATCAGTGAGTCCCCGACTAGCGGGAGGAGGACAGATACGCAGTATTTT.

This sequence joins TRBV5-5 and TRBJ1-4; TRBD1 matches at 8 bases. CDR1 is SGHKS and CDR2 is YYEKEE in the germline V gene (reference sequence). Losses at the gene ends were 4 bases for V and 8 bases for J; bases not matched to a gene: 7. The CDR3 has 14 residues. The CDR3 DNA follows: TGTGCCAGCAGCCCGACAGGGGTCGAGGAAAAACTGTTTTTT. Protein sequence: CASSPTGVEEKLFF. The whole variable domain, remainder taken from reference TRBV5-5 and TRBJ1-4, is DAGVTQSPTHLIKTRGQQVTLRCSPISGHKSVSWYQQVLGQGPQFIFQYYEKEERGRGNFPDRFSARQFPNYSSELNVNALLLGDSALYLCASSPTGVEEKLFFGSGTQLSVL.

The rearrangement links TRBV29-1 to TRBJ2-5, with unresolved D. The germline V and J ends were trimmed by 5 bases and 1 base, with 11 bases remaining between them. This CDR3 has 13 residues. The germline V gene encodes CDR1 SQVTM and CDR2 ANQGSEA. The chain's CDR3 is CSVTTTIQETQYF. CDR3 sequence (DNA): TGCAGCGTTACGACAACGATCCAAGAGACCCAGTACTTC.